Reported below is one TCR beta chain. The length of the CDR3 is 12 residues. Trimming pared 4 bases from V and 15 bases from J, leaving 16 bases between. The germline CDR1 and CDR2 sequences are SEHNR and FQNEAQ (reference sequence). Sequencing was performed with immunoSEQ multiplex PCR; in TCRdb, only in-frame clones are kept and a portion is missing. The sample holds 150,000 or so clones, 70% to 85% seen once. This sample is drawn from a study of blood T cell repertoires in COVID-19. Study in general: PBMCs, B-cell-depleted T cells, or T cells provided the cDNA or gDNA that made up the material.

Seattle-derived patients entered the study during active infection and were followed longitudinally. This TCR was sampled from a woman aged 40 to 49 with COVID-19, enrolled during active disease. Sequencing was carried out using peripheral blood. This sequence joins TRBV7-9 and TRBJ2-1, with D maybe TRBD2 (5 bases). The CDR3 sequence: CASSSESSLAFF. The CDR3 bases are TGTGCCAGCAGCTCCGAGTCTAGCCTTGCGTTCTTC.